In this sample, the clone carrying this T cell receptor beta chain turned up a few times. Antigen: not known. This sample is part of a study of blood T cells in healthy people across ages. Then a second PCR, running roughly 7 to 11 cycles, was carried out with a sample-barcoded 5' primer and a J-beta primer mix. TCRdb passed the 5' RACE reads through MiXCR, listing each CDR3 protein once. The top ten clones hold 23% of a sample with 1.5 million to 2 million distinct CDR3 sequences, around 40% of them seen once. General study points: Both higher diversity and more naive CD4+ cells marked long-lived donors when set against aged donors.

Healthy individuals of Caucasian origin from Russia, aged roughly 6 to 95, served as donors. The sequencing input was blood. The receptor was derived from a human donor in good health.

CDR3 amino acids: CASSDLAGGNEQFF. CDR3 in DNA: TGTGCCAGCAGCGACCTAGCGGGGGGGAATGAGCAGTTCTTC. V and J are TRBV7-3 and TRBJ2-1; TRBD2 agrees at 12 bases. In germline, CDR1 is SGHTA, CDR2 FQGTGA. This CDR3 spans 14 amino acids. Germline trimming cut 5 bases from V and 7 bases from J; bases unmatched to any gene: 3.